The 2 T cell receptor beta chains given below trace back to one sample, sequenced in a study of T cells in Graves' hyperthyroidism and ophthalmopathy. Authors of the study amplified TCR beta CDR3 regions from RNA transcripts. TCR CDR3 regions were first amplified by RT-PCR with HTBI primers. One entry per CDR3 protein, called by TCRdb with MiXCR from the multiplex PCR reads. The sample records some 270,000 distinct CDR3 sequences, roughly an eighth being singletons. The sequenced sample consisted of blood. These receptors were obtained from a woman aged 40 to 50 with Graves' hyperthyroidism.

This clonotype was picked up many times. The CDR3, as DNA: TGTGCCAGCAGCCAAGGGGTCGGTCGGCCCCAGCATTTT. Protein product: CASSQGVGRPQHF. The chain couples TRBV14 to TRBJ1-5; D remains ambiguous. Germline-derived CDR1 and CDR2 are SGHDN and FVKESK. Trimming removed 1 base from V and 9 bases from J, with 10 bases in between. The CDR3 totals 13 residues. Variable domain in full (rest from reference TRBV14 and TRBJ1-5): EAGVTQFPSHSVIEKGQTVTLRCDPISGHDNLYWYRRVMGKEIKFLLHFVKESKQDESGMPNNRFLAERTGGTYSTLKVQPAELEDSGVYFCASSQGVGRPQHFGDGTRLSIL.

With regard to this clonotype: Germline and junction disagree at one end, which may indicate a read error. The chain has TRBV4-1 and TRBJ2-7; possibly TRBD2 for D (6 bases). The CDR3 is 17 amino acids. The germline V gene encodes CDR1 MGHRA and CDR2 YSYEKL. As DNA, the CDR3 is TGCGCCAGCAGCCAAGATCCCCCACCGGACGCCTCCCGGGAGCAGGACTTC. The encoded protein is CASSQDPPPDASREQDF.